Following are 25 T cell receptor beta chains from one sample sequenced in a study of blood T cells in healthy people across ages. A second about 7 to 11 cycle PCR used barcoded and J-beta primers. MiXCR, run by TCRdb on the 5' RACE reads, gives a single entry per CDR3 protein. The sample carries approximately 810,000 distinct CDR3 sequences, 30% to 45% recorded once. Sequencing was done on a sample of blood. The receptors derive from a man in his late teens or twenties in good health.

This clonotype was detected once. The junction differs from germline at one of its ends, possibly a read error. This chain joins TRBV12-3 or TRBV12-4 and TRBJ2-3; the D is unclear. The CDR3 extends over 13 amino acids. The CDR3 nucleotides are TGTGTCAGCAGTTTGCCTACGGCAGATACGCAGTATTTT. Translated, it gives CVSSLPTADTQYF.

V is TRBV4-1 and J is TRBJ2-1; TRBD1 aligns across 8 bases. CDR3 length: 15 residues. V was clipped by 0 bases and J by 8 bases; unmatched bases: 6. From germline, CDR1 is MGHRA and CDR2 YSYEKL. Written as DNA, the CDR3 is TGCGCCAGCAGCCAAGAGGACAGGGTTGGGGATGAGCAGTTCTTC. Translation gives CASSQEDRVGDEQFF.

V usage is TRBV7-3 and J usage is TRBJ2-1; 8 bases are shared with TRBD2. CDR1 SGHTA and CDR2 FQGTGA come from the germline V gene. The CDR3 has 16 amino acids. With 5 bases clipped from V and 9 bases from J, the junction kept 15 bases outside the gene matches. In DNA, the CDR3 is TGTGCCAGCAGCCCTGGGACGAGCGGGGGAAAGGTTGAGCAGTTCTTC. Translated, it gives CASSPGTSGGKVEQFF. Complete variable domain (other parts from reference TRBV7-3 and TRBJ2-1): GAGVSQTPSNKVTEKGKYVELRCDPISGHTALYWYRQSLGQGPEFLIYFQGTGAADDSGLPNDRFFAVRPEGSVSTLKIQRTERGDSAVYLCASSPGTSGGKVEQFFGPGTRLTVL.

This sequence joins TRBV6-1 and TRBJ1-6; a weak D match, TRBD1 (6 bases). Per germline, CDR1 MNHNS and CDR2 SASEGT. CDR3 length: 15 residues. V was pared by 4 bases and J by 9 bases, with 16 bases between. The CDR3 DNA sequence: TGTGCCAGCAGTGGGGTGACAGGTTCCACTTCACCCCTCCACTTT. Translating it yields CASSGVTGSTSPLHF.

The J gene is TRBJ1-5, the V gene TRBV15, with D uncertain. Trimming took 1 base from V and 1 from J, leaving 14 bases between them. In germline, CDR1 is LNHNV, CDR2 YYDKDF (reference sequence). CDR3 length: 17 residues. The CDR3 here is CATSRAATKASNQPQHF. CDR3 nucleotide sequence: TGTGCCACCAGCAGAGCAGCTACGAAGGCGAGCAATCAGCCCCAGCATTTT.

This clonotype turned up a few times. V and J are TRBV5-1 and TRBJ2-5; no reliable D call. Germline lookup yields CDR1 SGHRS and CDR2 YFSETQ. With 4 bases removed from V and 5 bases from J, the gap between germline ends came to 15 bases. The CDR3 totals 14 residues. The CDR3 protein is CASSVGSIGETQYF. The CDR3 DNA follows: TGCGCCAGCAGCGTCGGGTCCATCGGGGAGACCCAGTACTTC.

This clonotype was seen at least ten times. J is TRBJ1-5 and V is TRBV6-5; D unresolved. The CDR3 covers 15 residues. Trimming shortened V by 0 bases and J by 1 base, and 7 bases separated the two germline ends. Germline lookup yields CDR1 MNHEY and CDR2 SVGAGI. In nucleotides, the CDR3 is TGTGCCAGCAGTTACTCGGTCGGGAGCAATCAGCCCCAGCATTTT. This gives the protein CASSYSVGSNQPQHF.

This clonotype turned up a few times. One junction end disagrees with the germline gene, perhaps due to a read error. This sequence joins TRBV7-3 and TRBJ2-1; perhaps TRBD1 as D (5 bases). Germline CDR1 reads SGHTA; CDR2 reads FQGTGA. The length of the CDR3 is 15 residues. The CDR3 bases are TGTGCCAGCAGATTAACAGGCGATCTCTACAATGAGCAGTTCTTC. This translates into CASRLTGDLYNEQFF.

The gene calls are TRBV4-3 and TRBJ1-1; 9 nucleotides agree with TRBD1. The V gene's germline CDR1 is LGHNA and CDR2 YSLEER. The CDR3 is made up of 15 amino acids. V lost 2 bases and J lost 5; bases outside the gene matches: 6. The CDR3 DNA reads as TGCGCCAGCAGCCAACGGGACAGGGAGGGGACTGAAGCTTTCTTT. Translating gives CASSQRDREGTEAFF.

This clonotype was counted many times. The chain has TRBV12-3 or TRBV12-4 and TRBJ2-5; D is uncertain. V dropped 3 bases and J dropped 5 bases, with 10 bases sitting between them. The CDR3 spans 13 residues. This CDR3 is CASSFSARETQYF. Written as DNA, the CDR3 is TGTGCCAGCAGTTTTTCGGCTCGGGAGACCCAGTACTTC.

This chain links TRBV4-3 with TRBJ2-3, with D tentatively TRBD2 (6 bases). This CDR3 has 15 amino acids. The germline CDR1 and CDR2 sequences are LGHNA and YSLEER. V was shortened by 3 bases and J by 2 bases, with 12 bases between the two germline ends. CDR3 nucleotide sequence: TGCGCCAGCAGCCATGGAGGGGCGCACACAGATACGCAGTATTTT. Its protein product is CASSHGGAHTDTQYF.

The chain has TRBV20-1 and TRBJ2-2, with TRBD1 as a possible D gene (6 bases). This CDR3 has 16 residues. Germline assignment: CDR1 DFQATT and CDR2 SNEGSKA (reference sequence). V gave up 5 bases and J gave up 2 bases, with 18 bases separating them. The CDR3 reads CSAPRTECVNTGELFF. The CDR3 DNA reads as TGCAGTGCTCCCCGGACAGAGTGCGTTAACACCGGGGAGCTGTTTTTT.

This clonotype was observed at least ten times. Here the CDR3 reads CSARPTGPRDEQYF. The CDR3 nucleotides read TGCAGTGCTAGACCTACGGGGCCGAGAGACGAGCAGTACTTC. The rearrangement uses TRBV20-1 and TRBJ2-7; D tentatively reads TRBD1 or TRBD2 (5 bases each). Germline V gives CDR1 DFQATT, CDR2 SNEGSKA (reference sequence). This CDR3 spans 14 amino acids. V gave up 2 bases and J gave up 5 bases, with 16 bases separating them.

This clonotype was observed a few times. The chain uses TRBV6-2 or TRBV6-3 and TRBJ2-3, with 10 nucleotides matching TRBD1. J gave up 5 bases and V 8 bases, and 4 bases lay outside the gene matches. CDR3 length equals 13 residues. Germline values: CDR1 MNHEY, CDR2 SVGEGT. The CDR3 reads CASRRTGGDTQYF. CDR3 DNA sequence: TGTGCCAGCCGACGGACAGGGGGAGATACGCAGTATTTT.

The V and J genes are TRBV10-3 and TRBJ1-2; TRBD1 agrees at 8 bases. Germline V gene lookup returns CDR1 ENHRY and CDR2 SYGVKD. CDR3 length: 19 amino acids. V was pared by 4 bases and J by 0 bases, with 16 bases of the junction left unmatched. The CDR3 loop reads CAISANTFPDRGTNYGYTF. The DNA of the CDR3 is TGTGCCATCAGTGCAAACACCTTTCCCGACAGGGGTACTAACTATGGCTACACCTTC.

This clonotype was seen more than once but under ten times. The chain carries TRBV11-1 and TRBJ2-1, with D uncertain. The DNA end favors TRBJ2-7, so the J call may be wrong. CDR3 length: 16 residues. The V gene's germline CDR1 is SGHAT and CDR2 FQDESV (reference sequence). CDR3 sequence: CASRQKRESSYNEQYF. DNA of the CDR3: TGTGCCAGCAGACAGAAACGAGAGAGCTCCTACAATGAGCAGTACTTC.

This clonotype appeared a few times. CDR3 sequence: CASSQDWLVWNPYGYTF. As DNA, the CDR3 is TGCGCCAGCAGCCAAGATTGGCTTGTGTGGAATCCGTATGGCTACACCTTC. The chain employs TRBV4-3 and TRBJ1-2; D unclear. Per germline, CDR1 LGHNA and CDR2 YSLEER. V dropped 0 bases and J dropped 5 bases, with 19 bases sitting between them. This CDR3 is built from 17 residues.

The genes are TRBV5-1 and TRBJ2-3; TRBD1 matches 7 bases. Germline assignment: CDR1 SGHRS and CDR2 YFSETQ. The ends lost 4 bases at V and 2 bases at J; junction bases unmatched: 10. This CDR3 contains 16 residues. The CDR3 coding sequence is TGCGCCAGCAGCCCCACGACAGGGTTCCCCACAGATACGCAGTATTTT. This gives the protein CASSPTTGFPTDTQYF.

A few counts support this clonotype. The chain carries TRBV12-3 or TRBV12-4 and TRBJ2-2; D not certain. The CDR3 sequence is 14 residues long. V lost 5 bases and J 8 bases, leaving 15 bases between the germline ends. CDR3 nucleotides: TGTGCCAGCAGTGTGATGGCGCTTGGAGGGGAGCTGTTTTTT. Protein: CASSVMALGGELFF.

The rearrangement joins TRBV5-5 to TRBJ2-1; D gene unclear. Germline CDR1 reads SGHKS; CDR2 reads YYEKEE (reference sequence). Trimming removed 1 base at V and 4 bases at J, with 9 bases between. The length of the CDR3 is 14 residues. The CDR3 loop is CASSLTLEYNEQFF. For the CDR3, the DNA is TGTGCCAGCAGCTTGACGCTCGAATACAATGAGCAGTTCTTC.

This chain uses TRBV4-3 with TRBJ1-6; D call uncertain. V gave up 4 bases and J gave up 9 bases, with 13 bases separating them. Germline V lookup: CDR1 LGHNA, CDR2 YSLEER. The CDR3 loop spans 14 amino acids. The CDR3, as DNA: TGCGCCAGCAGCCCGTCATACATTAGTTCACCCCTCCACTTT. This encodes CASSPSYISSPLHF.

This clonotype was observed at least ten times. The chain is built from TRBV29-1 and TRBJ1-2, with a weak D call TRBD1 (5 bases). Germline lookup yields CDR1 SQVTM and CDR2 ANQGSEA. The CDR3 spans 10 residues. The germline V and J ends were trimmed by 0 bases and 13 bases, with 9 bases remaining between them. CDR3 nucleotide sequence: TGCAGCGTTGAAGATCAGGGAAGCACCTTC. Translation gives CSVEDQGSTF.

This clonotype appeared many times. The V and J genes are TRBV15 and TRBJ1-2; D gene uncertain. This CDR3 contains 16 residues. CDR1 is LNHNV and CDR2 is YYDKDF in the germline V gene (reference sequence). Trimming took 7 bases from V and 3 from J, leaving 21 bases between them. Written as DNA, the CDR3 is TGTGCCACCACCCATCGTCGACGGAGTTTATACTATGGCTACACCTTC. This gives the protein CATTHRRRSLYYGYTF.

In nucleotides, the CDR3 is TGTGCCAGCAGCGCCAGAGAAGCTAACTATGGCTACACCTTC. This gives the protein CASSAREANYGYTF. The genes are TRBV7-9 and TRBJ1-2; unclear D gene. This CDR3 is built from 14 residues. Trimming cost V 5 bases and J 0 bases, with 10 bases left between them. Germline-derived CDR1 and CDR2 are SEHNR and FQNEAQ (reference sequence).

This clonotype was counted ten times or more. This chain connects TRBV20-1 to TRBJ2-3; 10 bases line up with TRBD2. Germline CDR1 DFQATT, CDR2 SNEGSKA (reference sequence). There are 17 residues in the CDR3. With 1 base clipped from V and 2 bases from J, the junction kept 9 bases outside the gene matches. The CDR3 is CSARVFGLAVNTDTQYF. CDR3 DNA sequence: TGCAGTGCTAGAGTATTCGGACTAGCGGTGAACACAGATACGCAGTATTTT.